This T cell receptor (beta chain) was profiled in a study of T cells after yellow fever vaccination (dated by TCRdb to about 2019). Looking at the study overall: Libraries from fractions with low cell numbers were prepared with the SMART-Seq v4 Ultra Low Input RNA kit. To track T-cell clones before and after primary and booster YFV17D yellow fever vaccination, bulk TCR alpha and beta repertoires were sequenced longitudinally. Two healthy male donors, one aged 18 to 30 and one aged 30 to 40 years, made up the cohort. Blood samples were taken at several timepoints before and after primary and secondary immunization, and bulk PBMC replicates and cell subsets were isolated.

The sample's treatment or condition label is to be understood as: live attenuated yellow fever vaccine strain. A standard Ficoll-Paque protocol was used to isolate PBMCs from peripheral blood. CD4 and CD8 T-cell fractions were isolated with Dynabeads CD4 and CD8 positive selection kits. TriZol was used to extract RNA from bulk PBMCs, CD4 and CD8 fractions, and dextramer-positive and dextramer-negative fractions. This clonotype was seen repeatedly, ten times or more. Its binding antigen is unknown. Base qualities are missing; no much larger clone stands one base away. For sequencing, an Illumina NovaSeq 6000 was employed. Synthesis of TCR cDNA relied on 5'RACE template switching, a step that introduced a universal primer site along with unique molecular identifiers. Priming for cDNA synthesis came from both the TCR alpha and TCR beta constant segments. Library amplification involved two PCR steps, and the second step added sample barcodes and sequencing adapters. Sequencing of libraries was performed on Illumina HiSeq 2500 (2x100 bp) or NovaSeq (2x150 bp). On the authors' methods: MIGEC handled demultiplexing of reads and collapsing into UMI consensus sequences, while MiXCR performed V(D)J alignment. Vaccine-responding clonotypes were defined with edgeR using replicate PBMC samples, requiring FDR below 0.01 and a log2 fold change above 5 up to day 15. Each bulk clonotype was labeled CD4 or CD8 based on which sequenced repertoire, CD4 or CD8, contained the clonotype at higher abundance. TCRdb's own reprocessing of the public reads used fastp at Q25 and MiXCR and kept productive beta chains. Rows matching on CDR3 protein sequence are summarized as one entry with the most common DNA and genes. TCRdb, rather than the study authors, made the V and J calls. The sample data list 300,000 to 400,000 distinct CDR3 sequences, and 12% of these were observed just once. 2.5% to 4% of the sample comes from the top ten.

General findings and caveats noted by the study authors: Computational filtering was required because FACS-sorted repertoires could contain abundant contaminating clonotypes from the bulk population. A small share of clonotypes was detected in both CD4 and CD8 compartments, with the overlap likely arising from convergent recombination. After the booster, most of the clones that had expanded following primary vaccination were detected again (around 95% of CD4 and 85% to 90% of CD8), which suggests that memory was broadly maintained. The secondary T-cell response was weaker than the primary response but faster, peaking on day 5 instead of day 15. Only two donors were included in the study, so the extent to which the findings can be generalized is limited.

Including the terminal cysteine and phenylalanine, the CDR3 comprises 16 residues. The only DNA kept is the CDR3, 48 bases in frame from the first base. CDR1 and CDR2 (LGHDT, YNNKEL) derive from the germline V gene (reference sequence). For this chain, trimming is 6 bases at the V end and 2 bases at the J end, and the number of junction bases without a gene match is 8. The V and J genes are TRBV3-1 and TRBJ2-1, with 9 bases in between that match TRBD2. Here the sequenced sample was CD4+ T cells sorted from PBMCs, taken 15 days after the yellow fever booster vaccination. The origin of this receptor is a man aged 18 to 29 who received the YFV17D yellow fever vaccine. The DNA is as follows: TGTGCCAGCAGTCCCGGGATAGCGGGGGCCTACAATGAGCAGTTCTTC. It codes for CASSPGIAGAYNEQFF.